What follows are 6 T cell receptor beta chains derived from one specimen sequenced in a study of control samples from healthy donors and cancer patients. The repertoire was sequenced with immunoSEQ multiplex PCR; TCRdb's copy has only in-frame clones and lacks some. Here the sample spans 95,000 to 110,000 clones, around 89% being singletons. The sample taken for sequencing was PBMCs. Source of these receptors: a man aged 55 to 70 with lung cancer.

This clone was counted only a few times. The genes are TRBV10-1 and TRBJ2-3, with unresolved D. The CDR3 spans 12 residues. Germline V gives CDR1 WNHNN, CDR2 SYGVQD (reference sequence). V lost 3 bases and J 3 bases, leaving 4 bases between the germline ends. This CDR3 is CASSDRTDTQYF. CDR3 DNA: TGCGCCAGCAGTGACAGGACAGATACGCAGTATTTT.

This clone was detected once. In nucleotides, the CDR3 is TGTGCCAGCAGCTCTCCGGACACCGTAAACGAGCAGTACTTC. It yields the protein CASSSPDTVNEQYF. This chain joins TRBV6-6 and TRBJ2-7; tentatively, D is TRBD1 (5 bases). V was pared by 6 bases and J by 5 bases, with 17 bases between. The length of the CDR3 is 14 residues. Germline CDR1 is MNHNY and CDR2 is SVGAGI (reference sequence).

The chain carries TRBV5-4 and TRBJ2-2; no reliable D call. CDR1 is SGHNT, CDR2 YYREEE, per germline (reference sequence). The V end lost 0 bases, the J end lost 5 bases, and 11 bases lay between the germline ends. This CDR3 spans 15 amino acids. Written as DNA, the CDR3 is TGTGCCAGCAGCTTGGTTGGCAGCTTGACCGGGGAGCTGTTTTTT. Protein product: CASSLVGSLTGELFF.

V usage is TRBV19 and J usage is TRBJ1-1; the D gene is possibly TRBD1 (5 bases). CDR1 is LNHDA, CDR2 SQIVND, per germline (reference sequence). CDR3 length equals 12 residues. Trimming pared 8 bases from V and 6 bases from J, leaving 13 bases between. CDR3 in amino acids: CASGGRESEAFF. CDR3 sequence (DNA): TGTGCCAGTGGGGGAAGGGAGTCTGAAGCTTTCTTT.

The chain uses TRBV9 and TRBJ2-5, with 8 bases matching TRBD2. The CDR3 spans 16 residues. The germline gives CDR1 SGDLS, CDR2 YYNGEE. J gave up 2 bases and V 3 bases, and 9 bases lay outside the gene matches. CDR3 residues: CASSGWAGGLQETQYF. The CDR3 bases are TGTGCCAGCAGCGGTTGGGCGGGGGGACTACAAGAGACCCAGTACTTC.

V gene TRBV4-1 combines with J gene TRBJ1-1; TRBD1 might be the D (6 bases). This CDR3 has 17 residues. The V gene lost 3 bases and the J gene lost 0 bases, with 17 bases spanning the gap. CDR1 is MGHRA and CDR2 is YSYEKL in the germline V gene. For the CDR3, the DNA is TGCGCCAGCAGCCAGGGACTCAGGGGCGTAGTGAACACTGAAGCTTTCTTT. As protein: CASSQGLRGVVNTEAFF.